Each of the 20 T cell receptor beta chains below was sequenced from the same sample in a study of blood T cell repertoires in COVID-19. Sequencing was performed with immunoSEQ multiplex PCR; in TCRdb, only in-frame clones are kept and a portion is missing. The profile shows 190,000 or so clones, about four fifths of them singletons. The specimen sequenced was PBMCs or T cells enriched from blood (not recorded which). Receptors originate from a middle-aged man who had recovered from COVID-19.

This chain joins TRBV18 and TRBJ2-1, with D tentatively TRBD2 (7 bases). CDR1 and CDR2 from the germline V gene are KGHSH and LQKENI. The V and J ends lost 2 bases and 1 base respectively, with 12 bases between them. This CDR3 contains 16 residues. In DNA form, the CDR3 reads TGTGCCAGCTCACCAACGGGGGGCCGATCCTACAATGAGCAGTTCTTC. It specifies CASSPTGGRSYNEQFF.

V usage is TRBV19 and J usage is TRBJ1-1, with D perhaps matching TRBD1 (6 bases). V lost 7 bases and J lost 8, with 14 bases in between. Germline V gives CDR1 LNHDA, CDR2 SQIVND (reference sequence). The length of the CDR3 is 12 residues. In DNA form, the CDR3 reads TGTGCCAGTATGGGGCAGGGGATCGAAGCTTTCTTT. Translating gives CASMGQGIEAFF.

This rearrangement joins TRBV19 to TRBJ1-2; 7 positions agree with TRBD1. The ends lost 4 bases at V and 0 bases at J; junction bases unmatched: 5. The CDR3 extends over 15 amino acids. Per the germline V gene, CDR1 is LNHDA and CDR2 is SQIVND (reference sequence). The CDR3 region has the DNA TGTGCCAGTAGTACTGGACAGGCCTCTAACTATGGCTACACCTTC. Translating it yields CASSTGQASNYGYTF.

This clone was observed a single time. The V call is TRBV7-9, the J call TRBJ1-1, with no clear D. This CDR3 spans 14 amino acids. The germline V gene encodes CDR1 SEHNR and CDR2 FQNEAQ (reference sequence). V was pared by 1 base and J by 10 bases, with 16 bases between. This chain's CDR3 is CASSLGPAAPGAFF. The CDR3 nucleotides read TGTGCCAGCAGCTTAGGTCCAGCCGCCCCGGGAGCTTTCTTT.

The rearrangement uses TRBV28 and TRBJ1-4; D is possibly TRBD1 (6 bases). Germline CDR1 is MDHEN and CDR2 is SYDVKM. V dropped 5 bases and J dropped 8 bases, with 15 bases sitting between them. The CDR3 totals 14 residues. CDR3 amino acids: CASSDDRRREKLFF. CDR3 sequence (DNA): TGTGCCAGCAGTGATGACAGGAGGAGAGAAAAACTGTTTTTT.

The chain uses TRBV18 and TRBJ1-2; 7 bases line up with TRBD1. The CDR3 sequence is 15 residues long. Trimming cost V 3 bases and J 3 bases; bases outside gene matches: 7. The V gene's germline CDR1 is KGHSH and CDR2 LQKENI. The CDR3 coding sequence is TGTGCCAGCTCACCGGTGTCTGGGACAGACTATGGCTACACCTTC. Translation: CASSPVSGTDYGYTF.

The V and J genes are TRBV6-2 or TRBV6-3 and TRBJ2-7; 9 bases are shared with TRBD1. V dropped 0 bases and J dropped 6; count of bases not matched to a gene: 9. Germline V gives CDR1 MNHEY, CDR2 SVGEGT. This CDR3 spans 16 amino acids. This CDR3 is CASSYSYMGQGSEQYF. Written as DNA, the CDR3 is TGTGCCAGCAGTTACTCTTACATGGGACAGGGCAGCGAGCAGTACTTC.

The J gene is TRBJ2-2, the V gene TRBV5-1; TRBD2 might be the D (5 bases). Germline assignment: CDR1 SGHRS and CDR2 YFSETQ. This CDR3 has 16 amino acids. V dropped 4 bases and J dropped 2 bases, with 15 bases sitting between them. The DNA of the CDR3 is TGCGCCAGCAGCCCTCGTACTAGTGGCAACACCGGGGAGCTGTTTTTT. It translates to CASSPRTSGNTGELFF. The whole variable domain, remainder taken from reference TRBV5-1 and TRBJ2-2, is KAGVTQTPRYLIKTRGQQVTLSCSPISGHRSVSWYQQTPGQGLQFLFEYFSETQRNKGNFPGRFSGRQFSNSRSEMNVSTLELGDSALYLCASSPRTSGNTGELFFGEGSRLTVL.

The V and J genes are TRBV4-1 and TRBJ1-4, with D possibly matching TRBD1 (5 bases). The CDR3 extends over 14 amino acids. CDR1 and CDR2 (germline): MGHRA, YSYEKL. V shed 2 bases and J shed 7 bases, with 11 bases lying between them. The CDR3 loop is CASSQQGAPEKLFF. CDR3 coding DNA: TGCGCCAGCAGCCAACAAGGGGCGCCTGAAAAACTGTTTTTT.

This chain links TRBV7-2 with TRBJ2-7, with TRBD1 identical over 7 bases. Germline CDR1 and CDR2: SGHTA and FQGNSA. This CDR3 is 13 amino acids long. Germline trimming cut 0 bases from V and 6 bases from J; bases unmatched to any gene: 2. CDR3 sequence (DNA): TGTGCCAGCAGCTTAGCGCGACAGGGCGAGCAGTACTTC. Protein: CASSLARQGEQYF.

The chain carries TRBV28 and TRBJ1-5; 10 bases are shared with TRBD1. The germline V gene has CDR1 MDHEN and CDR2 SYDVKM. The CDR3 is 16 amino acids. V shed 6 bases, J shed 0 bases, and the junction held 5 bases outside the gene matches. The DNA of the CDR3 is TGTGCCAGCAGATCCTGGACAGGGGGTAGCAATCAGCCCCAGCATTTT. Protein product: CASRSWTGGSNQPQHF.

The chain employs TRBV2 and TRBJ1-6, with 9 bases that match TRBD1. The CDR3 sequence is 14 residues long. The junction had 4 bases not matched to a gene; V was cut back by 6 bases and J by 7 bases. CDR1 is SNHLY and CDR2 is FYNNEI in the germline V gene. CDR3 in amino acids: CASSTGTGNSPLHF. For the CDR3, the DNA is TGTGCCAGCAGCACCGGGACAGGGAATTCACCCCTCCACTTT.

This clone was seen only once. V usage is TRBV7-8 and J usage is TRBJ1-5; 7 bases align to TRBD1. Germline assignment: CDR1 SGHVS and CDR2 FQNEAQ. Losses at the gene ends were 8 bases for V and 5 bases for J; bases not matched to a gene: 9. This CDR3 contains 14 residues. CDR3 residues: CASCDRDRYQPQHF. CDR3 sequence (DNA): TGTGCCAGCTGCGACAGGGACAGATATCAGCCCCAGCATTTT.

V is TRBV10-3 and J is TRBJ1-1; maybe TRBD1 (5 bases). The germline CDR1 and CDR2 sequences are ENHRY and SYGVKD. The CDR3 is 14 residues long. With 0 bases removed from V and 3 bases from J, the gap between germline ends came to 8 bases. CDR3 DNA sequence: TGTGCCATCAGTGAGTCGGGGCTCGACACTGAAGCTTTCTTT. Amino acid sequence: CAISESGLDTEAFF.

This chain connects TRBV3-1 (or the pseudogene TRBV3-2) to TRBJ2-1; D is uncertain. This CDR3 is 14 amino acids long. Germline-derived CDR1 and CDR2 are LGHDT and YNNKEL (reference sequence). Deletions cut 1 base from V and 6 bases from J, with 10 bases between. The CDR3 sequence is CASSQGRVFNEQFF. CDR3 bases: TGTGCCAGCAGCCAAGGTAGAGTCTTCAATGAGCAGTTCTTC.

This chain joins TRBV15 and TRBJ2-3; no clear D gene. CDR1 is LNHNV, CDR2 YYDKDF, per germline (reference sequence). V was clipped by 0 bases and J by 2 bases, with 12 bases between them. The CDR3 contains 16 residues. CDR3 sequence: CATSREVRSYTDTQYF. CDR3 nucleotide sequence: TGTGCCACCAGCAGAGAGGTGAGGTCCTACACAGATACGCAGTATTTT.

This clone was recorded a few times. The chain uses TRBV18 and TRBJ1-5; 8 bases line up with TRBD1. The junction had 4 bases not matched to a gene; V was cut back by 6 bases and J by 6 bases. Germline CDR1 is KGHSH and CDR2 is LQKENI. This CDR3 is built from 13 residues. DNA for the CDR3: TGTGCCAGCTCGACAGGGGAGGGTCAGCCCCAGCATTTT. Encoded protein: CASSTGEGQPQHF.

CDR3 sequence (DNA): TGCGCCAGCAGCTTGGCCATCGGGGGAGGCGAGCAGTACTTC. Translated, it gives CASSLAIGGGEQYF. J is TRBJ2-7 and V is TRBV5-1, with a possible D match to TRBD2 (6 bases). The CDR3 sequence is 14 residues long. CDR1 and CDR2 from the germline V gene are SGHRS and YFSETQ. Trimming shortened V by 0 bases and J by 6 bases, and 13 bases separated the two germline ends.

The V and J genes are TRBV6-5 and TRBJ2-3; TRBD1 aligns across 7 bases. Looked up from germline, CDR1 is MNHEY and CDR2 is SVGAGI. Trimming removed 6 bases from V and 1 base from J; junction bases left unmatched: 4. The CDR3 contains 14 residues. Written as DNA, the CDR3 is TGTGCCAGCAGACTCGGACAGGGCACAGATACGCAGTATTTT. It encodes CASRLGQGTDTQYF.

For this clone: Other nucleotide sequences from this sample produce the same CDR3. V gene TRBV2 combines with J gene TRBJ2-1; D gene uncertain. Trimming shortened V by 1 base and J by 4 bases, and 5 bases separated the two germline ends. The CDR3 runs 13 residues. CDR1 is SNHLY, CDR2 FYNNEI, per germline. The CDR3 spells CASSEDRYNEQFF. In nucleotides, the CDR3 is TGTGCCAGCAGTGAAGACAGATACAATGAGCAGTTCTTC.